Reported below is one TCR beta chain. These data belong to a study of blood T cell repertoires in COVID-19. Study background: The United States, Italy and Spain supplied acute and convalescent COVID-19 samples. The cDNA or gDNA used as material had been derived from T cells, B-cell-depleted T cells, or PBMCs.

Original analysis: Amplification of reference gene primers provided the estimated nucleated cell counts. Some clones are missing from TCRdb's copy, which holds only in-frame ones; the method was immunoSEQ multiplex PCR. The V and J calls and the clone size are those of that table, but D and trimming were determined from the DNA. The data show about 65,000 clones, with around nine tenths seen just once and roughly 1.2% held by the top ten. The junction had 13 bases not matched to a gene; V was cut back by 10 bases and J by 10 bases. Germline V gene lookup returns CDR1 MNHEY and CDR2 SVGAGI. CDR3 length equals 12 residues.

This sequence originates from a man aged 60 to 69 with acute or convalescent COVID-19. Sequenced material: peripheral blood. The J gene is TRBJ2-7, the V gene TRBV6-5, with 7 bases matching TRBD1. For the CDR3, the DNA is TGTGCCACCAGCCCCGGGACAGAGACTCAGTACTTC. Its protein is CATSPGTETQYF.